This T cell receptor beta chain was sequenced for a study of blood T cells in healthy people across ages. A second PCR of roughly 7 to 11 cycles used a sample-barcoded 5' primer and a J-beta primer mix. TCRdb re-called the 5' RACE reads with MiXCR, one entry per CDR3 protein. This table holds approximately 1.5 million distinct CDR3 sequences, approximately 43% found once. Per the germline V gene, CDR1 is ENHRY and CDR2 is SYGVKD. The CDR3 has 15 residues. As regards this clonotype: A junction end diverges from the germline sequence, so it may reflect a read error.

The receptor's source is a woman between 18 and 29 years old in good health. Sample: blood. The rearrangement uses TRBV10-3 and TRBJ2-1, with a possible D match to TRBD2 (7 bases). In nucleotides, the CDR3 is TGTGCCATCCGGCGGGGTGGGGGGGCTGACGATGAGCGGTTCTTC. This encodes CAIRRGGGADDERFF.